This T cell receptor (beta chain) derives from a study of response to subunit inactivated influenza vaccine (dated by TCRdb to the late 2010s). Looking at the study overall: Deep quantitative T cell receptor repertoire profiling was used in the study to track responses to a trivalent subunit inactivated influenza vaccine. The full study reports these points: The authors proposed that each seasonal influenza vaccination may bring in only a limited number of new T cells.

This clonotype was detected only a few times. Its antigen is still unknown. Within one base of it there is no much larger clone, and no base qualities were kept. Preparation of the library involved RT-PCR. TCRdb names Illumina HiSeq 2500 as the instrument used. TCRdb cleaned the public reads at Q25 with fastp, built clones with MiXCR and kept in-frame beta chains. Identical CDR3 protein sequences are pooled into one entry, listed with their most common genes and DNA. The sample has just under 250,000 distinct CDR3 sequences on record, roughly an eighth of them singletons. In total, the top ten clones hold less than 8.5% of the sample. The germline V gene specifies SGDLS as CDR1 and YYNGEE as CDR2. Its CDR3 holds 14 amino acids, cysteine through phenylalanine. Only CDR3 DNA is held: 42 bases, read in frame from base 1. Trimming leaves V shorter by 4 bases and J shorter by 5 bases, with the junction holding 6 bases beyond the gene matches.

Sequencing used non-naive T cells sorted from PBMCs, obtained 14 days before vaccination. The sample's cell subset or site label is to be understood as: memory T cell fraction. This chain joins TRBV9 to TRBJ2-7, with 10 bases matching TRBD1. The source is a man aged 45-60 years who received an inactivated influenza vaccine. Donor details come from another sample of the same person, matched by shared clones. CDR3 sequence: CASSLQTGGDEQYF. Read as DNA, the sequence is TGTGCCAGCAGCCTTCAGACAGGGGGCGACGAGCAGTACTTC.